This TCR beta chain is drawn from a study of shared clonotypes between healthy human individuals. The CDR3 contains 14 residues. V dropped 2 bases and J dropped 8; count of bases not matched to a gene: 6. Germline V gene sequence: CDR1 MNHEY, CDR2 SVGAGI. The method was immunoSEQ multiplex PCR; TCRdb's version includes in-frame clones alone and lacks a portion of them. In the table there are some 1 million clones, approximately 70% of which are singletons. The sequencing sample was made of memory CD4+ T cells sorted from blood. Subset reported: CD45RA-negative fraction. This receptor was taken from a man in his late teens or twenties in good health. The gene calls are TRBV6-5 and TRBJ1-5; 7 bases agree with TRBD1. CDR3 amino acids: CASSYARGSKPQHF. Here the CDR3 DNA reads TGTGCCAGCAGTTACGCCAGGGGGTCTAAGCCCCAGCATTTT.